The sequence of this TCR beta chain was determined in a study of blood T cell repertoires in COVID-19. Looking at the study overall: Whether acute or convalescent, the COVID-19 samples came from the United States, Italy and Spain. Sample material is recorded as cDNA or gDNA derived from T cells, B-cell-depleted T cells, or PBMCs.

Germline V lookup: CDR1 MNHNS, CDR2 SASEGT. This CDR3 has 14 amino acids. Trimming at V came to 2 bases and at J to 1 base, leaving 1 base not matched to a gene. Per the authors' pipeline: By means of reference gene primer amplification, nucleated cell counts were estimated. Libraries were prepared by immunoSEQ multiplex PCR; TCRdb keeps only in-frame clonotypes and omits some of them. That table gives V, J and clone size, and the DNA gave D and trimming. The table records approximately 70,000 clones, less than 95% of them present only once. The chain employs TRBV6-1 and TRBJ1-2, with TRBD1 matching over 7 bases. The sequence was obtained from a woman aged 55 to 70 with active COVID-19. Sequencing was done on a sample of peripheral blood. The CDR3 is CASSENRGNYGYTF. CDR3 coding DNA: TGTGCCAGCAGTGAAAACAGGGGTAACTATGGCTACACCTTC.